This TCR beta chain was captured in a study of blood T cell repertoires in COVID-19. The CDR3 has 14 residues. The V and J ends lost 4 bases and 7 bases, in that order; junction bases with no gene match: 8. Germline values: CDR1 KGHDR, CDR2 SFDVKD. TCRdb's table, derived via immunoSEQ multiplex PCR, lists solely in-frame clones and lacks some. The sample carries roughly 120,000 clones, approximately 65% recorded once. The rearrangement links TRBV24-1 to TRBJ1-2; 7 nucleotides align to TRBD1. The sequence came from a woman aged 55-70 years with acute or convalescent COVID-19. The specimen was peripheral blood. CDR3 in amino acids: CATSDPWDSRGYTF. CDR3 DNA sequence: TGTGCCACCAGTGACCCATGGGACAGTCGTGGCTACACCTTC.